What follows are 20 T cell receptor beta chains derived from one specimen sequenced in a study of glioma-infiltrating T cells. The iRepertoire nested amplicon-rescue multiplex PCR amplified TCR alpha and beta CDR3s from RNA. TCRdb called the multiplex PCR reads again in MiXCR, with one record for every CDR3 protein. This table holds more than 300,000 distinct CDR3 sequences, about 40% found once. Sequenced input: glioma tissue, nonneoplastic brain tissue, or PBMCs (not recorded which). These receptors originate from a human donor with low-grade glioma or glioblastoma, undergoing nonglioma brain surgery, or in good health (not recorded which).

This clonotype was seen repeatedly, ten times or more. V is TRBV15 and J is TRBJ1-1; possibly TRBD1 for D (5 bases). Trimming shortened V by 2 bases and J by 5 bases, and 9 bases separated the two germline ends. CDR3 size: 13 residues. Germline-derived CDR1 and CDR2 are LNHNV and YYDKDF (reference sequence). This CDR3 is CATSRIRDTEAFF. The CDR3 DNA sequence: TGTGCCACCAGCAGAATCAGGGATACTGAAGCTTTCTTT.

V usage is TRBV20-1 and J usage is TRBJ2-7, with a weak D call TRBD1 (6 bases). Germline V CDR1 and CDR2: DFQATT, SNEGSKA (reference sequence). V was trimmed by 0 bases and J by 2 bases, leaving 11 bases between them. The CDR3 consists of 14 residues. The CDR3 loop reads CSARDLRGTYEQYF. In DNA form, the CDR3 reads TGCAGTGCTAGAGACCTCAGGGGAACCTACGAGCAGTACTTC.

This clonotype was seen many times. CDR3 loop: CASRTGSETQYF. CDR3 coding DNA: TGTGCCAGCAGAACAGGGAGCGAGACCCAGTACTTC. The chain carries TRBV28 and TRBJ2-5; D is perhaps TRBD1 (6 bases). Trimming cost V 6 bases and J 5 bases, with 10 bases left between them. The CDR3 runs to 12 residues. Germline CDR1 MDHEN, CDR2 SYDVKM.

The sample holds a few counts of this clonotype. CDR3 region: CSARTDKADYGYTF. The DNA of the CDR3 is TGCAGTGCTAGGACCGACAAGGCGGACTATGGCTACACCTTC. The chain couples TRBV20-1 to TRBJ1-2; D gene unclear. Germline V gene lookup returns CDR1 DFQATT and CDR2 SNEGSKA (reference sequence). This CDR3 is 14 amino acids long. V lost 3 bases and J lost 3, with 14 bases in between.

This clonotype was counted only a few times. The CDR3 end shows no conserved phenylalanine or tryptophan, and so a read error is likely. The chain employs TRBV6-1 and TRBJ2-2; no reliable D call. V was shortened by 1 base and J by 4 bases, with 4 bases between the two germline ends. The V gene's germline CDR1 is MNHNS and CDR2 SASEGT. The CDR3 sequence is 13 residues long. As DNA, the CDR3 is TGTGCCAGCAGTGAAGATACCACCGGGGAGCTGTTTCTT. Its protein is CASSEDTTGELFL.

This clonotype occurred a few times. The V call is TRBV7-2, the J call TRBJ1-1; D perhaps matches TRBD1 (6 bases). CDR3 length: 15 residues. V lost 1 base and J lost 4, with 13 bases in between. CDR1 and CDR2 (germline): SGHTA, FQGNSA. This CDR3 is CASSLEAGAGTEAFF. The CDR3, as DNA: TGTGCCAGCAGCTTAGAGGCAGGGGCGGGCACTGAAGCTTTCTTT.

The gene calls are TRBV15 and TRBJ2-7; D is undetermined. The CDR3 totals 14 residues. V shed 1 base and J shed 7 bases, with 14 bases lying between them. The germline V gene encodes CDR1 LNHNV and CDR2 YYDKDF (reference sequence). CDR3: CATSRASPYNEQYF. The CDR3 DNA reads TGTGCCACCAGCAGAGCGTCTCCGTACAATGAGCAGTACTTC.

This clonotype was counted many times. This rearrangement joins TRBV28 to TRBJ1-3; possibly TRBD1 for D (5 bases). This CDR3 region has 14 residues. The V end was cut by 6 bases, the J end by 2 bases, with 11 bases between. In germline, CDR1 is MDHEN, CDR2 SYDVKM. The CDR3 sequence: CASSPAGPGNTIYF. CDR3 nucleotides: TGTGCCAGCAGCCCTGCAGGGCCTGGAAACACCATATATTTT.

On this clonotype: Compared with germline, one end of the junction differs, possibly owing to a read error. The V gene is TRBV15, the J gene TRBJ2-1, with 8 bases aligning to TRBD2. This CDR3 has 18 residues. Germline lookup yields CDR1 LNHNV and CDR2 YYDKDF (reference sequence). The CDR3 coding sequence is TGTGCCACCAGCAGAGATCGAAGAGCGGGAGCCATCTACAATGAGCGGTTCTTC. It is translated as CATSRDRRAGAIYNERFF.

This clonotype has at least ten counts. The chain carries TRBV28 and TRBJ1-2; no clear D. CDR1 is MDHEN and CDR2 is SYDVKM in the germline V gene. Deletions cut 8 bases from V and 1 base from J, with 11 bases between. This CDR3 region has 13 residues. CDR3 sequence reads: CASSFTINYGYTF. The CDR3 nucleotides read TGTGCCAGCTCTTTCACCATTAACTATGGCTACACCTTC.

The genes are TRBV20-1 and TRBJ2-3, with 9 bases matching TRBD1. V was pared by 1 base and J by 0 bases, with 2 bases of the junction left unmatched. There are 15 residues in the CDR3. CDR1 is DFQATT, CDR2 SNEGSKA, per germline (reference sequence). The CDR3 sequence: CSARGGQGSTDTQYF. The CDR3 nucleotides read TGCAGTGCTAGAGGTGGACAGGGGAGCACAGATACGCAGTATTTT.

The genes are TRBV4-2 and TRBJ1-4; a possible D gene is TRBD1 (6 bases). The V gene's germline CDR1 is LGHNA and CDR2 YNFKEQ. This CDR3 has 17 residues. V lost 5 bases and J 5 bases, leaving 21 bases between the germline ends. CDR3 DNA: TGTGCCAGCAGCTCCTCAGCCGGGGGCCGGAGGAATGAAAAACTGTTTTTT. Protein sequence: CASSSSAGGRRNEKLFF.

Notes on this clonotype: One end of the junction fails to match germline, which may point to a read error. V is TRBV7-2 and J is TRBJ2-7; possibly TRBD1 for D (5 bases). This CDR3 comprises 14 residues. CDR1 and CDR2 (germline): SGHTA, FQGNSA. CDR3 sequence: CASSLGPGSHEQYF. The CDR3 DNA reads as TGCGCCAGCAGCTTGGGGCCGGGCAGCCACGAGCAGTACTTC.

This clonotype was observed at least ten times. The CDR3 DNA follows: TGCAGTGCTTCCTCTTCCGGGACTAGCGGGAGCCTCTACGAGCAGTACTTC. As protein: CSASSSGTSGSLYEQYF. This sequence joins TRBV20-1 and TRBJ2-7; 14 bases map to TRBD2. The V and J ends lost 5 bases and 3 bases, in that order; junction bases with no gene match: 12. Germline V gene lookup returns CDR1 DFQATT and CDR2 SNEGSKA (reference sequence). The CDR3 consists of 17 residues.

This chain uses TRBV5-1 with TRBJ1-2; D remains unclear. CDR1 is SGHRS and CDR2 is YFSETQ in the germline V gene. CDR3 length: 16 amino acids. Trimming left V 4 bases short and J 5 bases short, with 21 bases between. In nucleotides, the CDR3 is TGCGCCAGCAGCATAAGGACTCCCGTCTCTTCGTATGGCTACACCTTC. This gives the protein CASSIRTPVSSYGYTF.

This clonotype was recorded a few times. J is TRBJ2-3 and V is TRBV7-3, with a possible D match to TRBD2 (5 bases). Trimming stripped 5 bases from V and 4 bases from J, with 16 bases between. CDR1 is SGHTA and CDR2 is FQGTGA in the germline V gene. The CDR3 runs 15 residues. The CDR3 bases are TGTGCCAGCAGCCCACAACTAGGTCTCTCAGATACGCAGTATTTT. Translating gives CASSPQLGLSDTQYF.

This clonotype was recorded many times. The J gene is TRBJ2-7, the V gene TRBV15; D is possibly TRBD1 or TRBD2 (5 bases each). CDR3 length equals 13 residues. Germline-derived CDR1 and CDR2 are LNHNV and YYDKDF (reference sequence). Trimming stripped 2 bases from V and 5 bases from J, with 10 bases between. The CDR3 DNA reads TGTGCCACCAGCAGACCGGGGCGGGACGAGCAGTACTTC. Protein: CATSRPGRDEQYF.

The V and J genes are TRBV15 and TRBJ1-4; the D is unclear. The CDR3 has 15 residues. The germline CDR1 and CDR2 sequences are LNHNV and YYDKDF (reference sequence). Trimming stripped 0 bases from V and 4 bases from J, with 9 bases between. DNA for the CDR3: TGTGCCACCAGCAGAGATCCCCGGGGTAATGAAAAACTGTTTTTT. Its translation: CATSRDPRGNEKLFF.

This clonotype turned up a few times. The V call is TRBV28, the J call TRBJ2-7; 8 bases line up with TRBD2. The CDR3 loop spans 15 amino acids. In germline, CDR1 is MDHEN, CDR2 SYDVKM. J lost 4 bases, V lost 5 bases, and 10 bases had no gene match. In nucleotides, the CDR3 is TGTGCCAGCAGTGTGTCGACTAGCGCTCGATACGAGCAGTACTTC. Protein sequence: CASSVSTSARYEQYF. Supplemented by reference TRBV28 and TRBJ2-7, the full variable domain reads DVKVTQSSRYLVKRTGEKVFLECVQDMDHENMFWYRQDPGLGLRLIYFSYDVKMKEKGDIPEGYSVSREKKERFSLILESASTNQTSMYLCASSVSTSARYEQYFGPGTRLTVT.

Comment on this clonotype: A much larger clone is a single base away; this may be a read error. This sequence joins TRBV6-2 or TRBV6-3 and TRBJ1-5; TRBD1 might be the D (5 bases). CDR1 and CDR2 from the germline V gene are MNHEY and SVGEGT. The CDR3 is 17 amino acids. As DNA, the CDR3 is TGTGCCAGCAGTTACCCCGGACATCTTCGTAGCAATAAGCCCCAGCATTTT. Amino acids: CASSYPGHLRSNKPQHF.